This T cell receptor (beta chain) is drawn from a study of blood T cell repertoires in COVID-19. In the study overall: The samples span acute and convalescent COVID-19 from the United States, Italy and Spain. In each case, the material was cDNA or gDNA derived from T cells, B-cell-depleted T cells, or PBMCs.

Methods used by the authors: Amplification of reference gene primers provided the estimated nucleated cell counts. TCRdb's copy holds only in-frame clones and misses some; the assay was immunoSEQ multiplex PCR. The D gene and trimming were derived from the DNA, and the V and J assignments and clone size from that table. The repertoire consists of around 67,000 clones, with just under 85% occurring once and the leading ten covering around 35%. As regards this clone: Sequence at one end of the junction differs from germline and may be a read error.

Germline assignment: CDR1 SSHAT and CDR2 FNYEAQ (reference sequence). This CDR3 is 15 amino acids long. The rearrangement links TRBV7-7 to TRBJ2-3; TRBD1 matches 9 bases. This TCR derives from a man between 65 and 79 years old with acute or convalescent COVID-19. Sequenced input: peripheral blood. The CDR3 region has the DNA TGTGCTAGCAGCTCCGGGACAGGGAGGACAGATACGCAGTATTTT. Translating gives CASSSGTGRTDTQYF.